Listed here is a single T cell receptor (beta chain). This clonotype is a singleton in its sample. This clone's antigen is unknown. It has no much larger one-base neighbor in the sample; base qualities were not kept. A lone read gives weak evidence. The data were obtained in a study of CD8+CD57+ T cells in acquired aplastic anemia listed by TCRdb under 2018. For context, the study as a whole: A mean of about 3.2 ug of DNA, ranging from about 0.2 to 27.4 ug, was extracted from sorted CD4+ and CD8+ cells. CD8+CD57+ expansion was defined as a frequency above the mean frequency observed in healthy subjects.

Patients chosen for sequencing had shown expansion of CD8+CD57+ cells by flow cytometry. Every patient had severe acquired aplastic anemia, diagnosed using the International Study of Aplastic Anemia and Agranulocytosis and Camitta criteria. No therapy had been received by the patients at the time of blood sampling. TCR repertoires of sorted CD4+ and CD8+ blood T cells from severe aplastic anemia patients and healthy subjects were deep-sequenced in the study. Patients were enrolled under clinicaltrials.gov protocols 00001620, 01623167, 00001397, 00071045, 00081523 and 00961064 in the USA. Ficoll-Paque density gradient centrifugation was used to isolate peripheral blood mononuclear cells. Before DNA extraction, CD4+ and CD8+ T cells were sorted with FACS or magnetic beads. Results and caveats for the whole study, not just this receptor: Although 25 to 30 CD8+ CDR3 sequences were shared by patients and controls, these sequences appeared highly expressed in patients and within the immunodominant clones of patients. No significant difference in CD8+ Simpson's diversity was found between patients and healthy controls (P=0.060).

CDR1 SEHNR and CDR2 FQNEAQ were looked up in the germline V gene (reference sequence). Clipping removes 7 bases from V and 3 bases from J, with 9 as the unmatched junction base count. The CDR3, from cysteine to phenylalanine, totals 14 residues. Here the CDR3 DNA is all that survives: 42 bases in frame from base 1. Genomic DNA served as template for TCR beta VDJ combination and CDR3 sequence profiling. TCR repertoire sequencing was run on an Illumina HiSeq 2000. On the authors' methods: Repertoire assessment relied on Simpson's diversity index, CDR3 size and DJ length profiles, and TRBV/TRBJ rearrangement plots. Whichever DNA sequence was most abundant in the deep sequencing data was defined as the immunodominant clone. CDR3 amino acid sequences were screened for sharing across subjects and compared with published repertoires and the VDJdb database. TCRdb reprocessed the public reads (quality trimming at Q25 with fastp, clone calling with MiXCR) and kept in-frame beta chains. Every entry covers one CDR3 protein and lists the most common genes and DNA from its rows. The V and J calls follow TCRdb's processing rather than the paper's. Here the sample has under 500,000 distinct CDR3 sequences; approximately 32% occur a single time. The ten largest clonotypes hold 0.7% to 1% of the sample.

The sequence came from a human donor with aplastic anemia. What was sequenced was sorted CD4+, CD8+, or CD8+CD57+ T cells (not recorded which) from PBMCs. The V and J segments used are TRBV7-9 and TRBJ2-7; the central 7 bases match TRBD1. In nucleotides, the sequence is TGTGCCAGCACCCCCCGGACAGGCCTCTACGAGCAGTACTTC. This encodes CASTPRTGLYEQYF.